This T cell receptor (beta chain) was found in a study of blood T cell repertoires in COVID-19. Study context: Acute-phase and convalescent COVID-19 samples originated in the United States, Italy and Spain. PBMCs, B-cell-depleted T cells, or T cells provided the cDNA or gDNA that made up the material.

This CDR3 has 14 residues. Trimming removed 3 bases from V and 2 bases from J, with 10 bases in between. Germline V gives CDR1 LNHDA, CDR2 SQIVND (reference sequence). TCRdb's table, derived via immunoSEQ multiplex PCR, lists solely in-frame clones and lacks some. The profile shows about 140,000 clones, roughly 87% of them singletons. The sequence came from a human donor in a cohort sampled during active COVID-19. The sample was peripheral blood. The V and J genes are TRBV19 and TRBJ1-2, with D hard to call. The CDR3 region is CASSISGSNYGYTF. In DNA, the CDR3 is TGTGCCAGTAGTATCTCGGGATCAAACTATGGCTACACCTTC.